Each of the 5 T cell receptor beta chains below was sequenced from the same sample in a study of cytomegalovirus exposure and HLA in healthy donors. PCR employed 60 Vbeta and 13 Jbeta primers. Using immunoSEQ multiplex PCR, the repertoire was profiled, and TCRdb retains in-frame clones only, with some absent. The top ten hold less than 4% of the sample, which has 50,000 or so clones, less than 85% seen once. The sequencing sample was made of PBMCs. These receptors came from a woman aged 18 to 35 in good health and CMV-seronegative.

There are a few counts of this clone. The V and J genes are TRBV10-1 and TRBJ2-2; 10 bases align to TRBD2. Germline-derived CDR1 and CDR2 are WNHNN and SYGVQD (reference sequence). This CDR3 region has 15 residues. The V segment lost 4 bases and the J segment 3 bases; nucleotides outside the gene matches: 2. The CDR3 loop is CASSAGTSDTGELFF. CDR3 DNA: TGCGCCAGCAGTGCCGGGACTAGCGACACCGGGGAGCTGTTTTTT.

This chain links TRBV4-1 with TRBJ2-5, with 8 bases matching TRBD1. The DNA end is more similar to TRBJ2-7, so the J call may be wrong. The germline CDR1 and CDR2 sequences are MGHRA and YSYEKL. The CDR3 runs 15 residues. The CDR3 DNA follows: TGCGCCAGCAGCCAAGGGTACAGGGGGGTCCACGAGCAGTACTTC. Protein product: CASSQGYRGVHEQYF.

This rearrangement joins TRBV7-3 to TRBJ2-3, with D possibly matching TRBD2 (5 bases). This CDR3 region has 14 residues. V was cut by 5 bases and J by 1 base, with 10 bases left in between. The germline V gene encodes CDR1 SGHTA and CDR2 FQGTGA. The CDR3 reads CASSLNSGTDTQYF. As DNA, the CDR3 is TGTGCCAGCAGCCTTAATAGCGGCACAGATACGCAGTATTTT. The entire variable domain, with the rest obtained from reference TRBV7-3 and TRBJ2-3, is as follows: GAGVSQTPSNKVTEKGKYVELRCDPISGHTALYWYRQSLGQGPEFLIYFQGTGAADDSGLPNDRFFAVRPEGSVSTLKIQRTERGDSAVYLCASSLNSGTDTQYFGPGTRLTVL.

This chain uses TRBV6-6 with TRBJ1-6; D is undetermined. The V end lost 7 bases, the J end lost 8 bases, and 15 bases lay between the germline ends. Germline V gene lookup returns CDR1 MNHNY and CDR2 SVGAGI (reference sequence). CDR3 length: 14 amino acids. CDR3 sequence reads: CASTPAYRDSPLHF. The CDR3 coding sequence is TGTGCCAGCACCCCCGCCTACAGAGATTCACCCCTCCACTTT.

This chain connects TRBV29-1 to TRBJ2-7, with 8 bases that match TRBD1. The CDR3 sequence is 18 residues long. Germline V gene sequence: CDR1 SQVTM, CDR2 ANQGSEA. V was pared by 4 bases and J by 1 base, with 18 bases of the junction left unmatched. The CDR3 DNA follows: TGCAGCGTTGTAGGTCCCCCCCAGGGGGCAATTAGGTCCTACGAGCAGTACTTC. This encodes CSVVGPPQGAIRSYEQYF.